The 32 T cell receptor beta chains below all came from one sample that was sequenced in a study of control samples from healthy donors and cancer patients. This table comes from immunoSEQ multiplex PCR, and its TCRdb copy is limited to in-frame clones, with some not included. The sample lists 95,000 to 150,000 clones, roughly 92% occurring once. The source material was PBMCs. All receptors come from an older man with head and neck cancer.

The V call is TRBV3-1 (or the pseudogene TRBV3-2), the J call TRBJ2-7, with TRBD1 matching 7 bases. Trimming removed 4 bases from V and 0 bases from J; junction bases left unmatched: 3. Germline assignment: CDR1 LGHDT and CDR2 YNNKEL (reference sequence). This CDR3 has 14 residues. The CDR3 DNA sequence: TGTGCCAGCAGCCCCCGACAGGGCTCCTACGAGCAGTACTTC. Protein product: CASSPRQGSYEQYF.

This clone came up a few times. This sequence joins TRBV5-1 and TRBJ1-5; tentative D call: TRBD1 (6 bases). The germline V gene encodes CDR1 SGHRS and CDR2 YFSETQ. The CDR3 length is 15 residues. Trimming stripped 2 bases from V and 9 bases from J, with 18 bases between. The CDR3 DNA reads TGCGCCAGCAGCTTACAAGGAGGGGGAAATTGGCCCCAGCATTTT. It encodes CASSLQGGGNWPQHF.

This rearrangement joins TRBV27 to TRBJ1-2; tentative D call: TRBD1 (5 bases). Trimming removed 5 bases from V and 4 bases from J, with 14 bases in between. The CDR3 runs to 14 residues. CDR1 MNHEY and CDR2 SMNVEV come from the germline V gene (reference sequence). CDR3 bases: TGTGCCAGCAGTCCGGACACAAGAGGCTATGGCTACACCTTC. It encodes CASSPDTRGYGYTF.

This clone appeared once. This sequence joins TRBV11-3 and TRBJ2-1, with 12 nucleotides matching TRBD1. CDR1 is SGHNT and CDR2 is YENEEA in the germline V gene. This CDR3 has 16 amino acids. J was trimmed by 7 bases and V by 1 base; bases with no gene match: 5. CDR3 DNA sequence: TGTGCCAGCAGCTTAGCGGGACAGGGGGCTTGGAATGAGCAGTTCTTC. Encoded protein: CASSLAGQGAWNEQFF.

This chain joins TRBV5-1 and TRBJ2-7; TRBD1 matches at 9 bases. With V trimmed by 4 bases and J by 5 bases, 7 bases remained unmatched. Germline values: CDR1 SGHRS, CDR2 YFSETQ. This CDR3 is built from 14 residues. CDR3 sequence: CASSRGQGNNEQYF. CDR3 sequence (DNA): TGCGCCAGCAGCCGTGGACAGGGGAACAACGAGCAGTACTTC.

V is TRBV7-8 and J is TRBJ2-3, with 9 nucleotides matching TRBD2. CDR3 length: 16 residues. CDR1 and CDR2 from the germline V gene are SGHVS and FQNEAQ. After removal of 3 bases from V and 3 bases from J, the junction contained 7 bases not matched to a gene. CDR3 sequence reads: CASSFLASGATDTQYF. As DNA, the CDR3 is TGTGCCAGCAGCTTTTTGGCTAGCGGGGCAACAGATACGCAGTATTTT.

The chain links TRBV6-5 to TRBJ1-2; D gene uncertain. Trimming took 2 bases from V and 7 from J, leaving 14 bases between them. This CDR3 has 14 residues. Germline CDR1 and CDR2: MNHEY and SVGAGI. In nucleotides, the CDR3 is TGTGCCAGCAGTTACGAGGGTAGAGGGCGTGGCTACACCTTC. This codes for CASSYEGRGRGYTF.

The chain has TRBV19 and TRBJ1-1; 10 bases align to TRBD1. The CDR3 runs to 15 residues. Germline trimming cut 3 bases from V and 2 bases from J; bases unmatched to any gene: 3. Germline CDR1 LNHDA, CDR2 SQIVND (reference sequence). The CDR3 DNA follows: TGTGCCAGTAGTATGACAGGGGGCGGTAACACTGAAGCTTTCTTT. This gives the protein CASSMTGGGNTEAFF.

With regard to this clone: Other DNA sequences in the sample encode the same CDR3. The chain recombines TRBV30 with TRBJ1-1, with D hard to call. The CDR3 is made up of 13 amino acids. Germline V gives CDR1 GTSNPN, CDR2 SVGIG (reference sequence). Trimming took off 0 bases at V and 3 bases at J, with 8 bases between the two ends. DNA of the CDR3: TGTGCCTGGAGTGTTGGAGGAGACACTGAAGCTTTCTTT. It codes for CAWSVGGDTEAFF.

The chain employs TRBV30 and TRBJ2-1; TRBD2 matches at 8 bases. Germline CDR1 reads GTSNPN; CDR2 reads SVGIG (reference sequence). V dropped 2 bases and J dropped 4; count of bases not matched to a gene: 7. The CDR3 has 15 residues. CDR3 bases: TGTGCCTGGAGTAAAGTAGCGGGATATTACAATGAGCAGTTCTTC. Protein: CAWSKVAGYYNEQFF.

This clone occurred once. The V call is TRBV9, the J call TRBJ2-7; 7 nucleotides match TRBD1. V lost 4 bases and J lost 5; bases outside the gene matches: 9. Germline V lookup: CDR1 SGDLS, CDR2 YYNGEE. This CDR3 has 14 residues. The CDR3 DNA follows: TGTGCCAGCAGCTACCATTCAGGGGGTAACGAGCAGTACTTC. Its protein is CASSYHSGGNEQYF.

This chain connects TRBV29-1 to TRBJ2-3; TRBD2 matches 8 bases. V lost 4 bases and J lost 4; bases outside the gene matches: 10. Germline lookup yields CDR1 SQVTM and CDR2 ANQGSEA. The CDR3 extends over 15 amino acids. CDR3 residues: CSVVFAGGRADTQYF. DNA for the CDR3: TGCAGCGTTGTTTTCGCGGGGGGCCGCGCAGATACGCAGTATTTT.

The chain links TRBV30 to TRBJ2-7; D gene uncertain. Trimming left V 5 bases short and J 2 bases short, with 10 bases between. The CDR3 sequence is 12 residues long. Germline V lookup: CDR1 GTSNPN, CDR2 SVGIG (reference sequence). The DNA of the CDR3 is TGTGCCTGGGGGCGGCACCCCTACGAGCAGTACTTC. This gives the protein CAWGRHPYEQYF.

The CDR3 nucleotides are TGCGCCAGCAGCTTGGACGGATCCAGCTCCTACAATGAGCAGTTCTTC. Its protein product is CASSLDGSSSYNEQFF. The V call is TRBV5-1, the J call TRBJ2-1; no firm D call. Between the trimmed V and J ends, which lost 0 bases and 0 bases, there was a span of 10 bases. The V gene's germline CDR1 is SGHRS and CDR2 YFSETQ. The CDR3 has 16 residues. The variable domain in full, completed from reference TRBV5-1 and TRBJ2-1, reads KAGVTQTPRYLIKTRGQQVTLSCSPISGHRSVSWYQQTPGQGLQFLFEYFSETQRNKGNFPGRFSGRQFSNSRSEMNVSTLELGDSALYLCASSLDGSSSYNEQFFGPGTRLTVL.

V usage is TRBV7-8 and J usage is TRBJ2-7; the match to TRBD2 covers 7 bases. CDR1 is SGHVS and CDR2 is FQNEAQ in the germline V gene. V was clipped by 3 bases and J by 2 bases; unmatched bases: 4. The CDR3 extends over 14 amino acids. The CDR3 sequence: CASSLAGETYEQYF. CDR3 nucleotides: TGTGCCAGCAGCTTGGCGGGAGAGACCTACGAGCAGTACTTC. The full variable domain, rest sourced from reference TRBV7-8 and TRBJ2-7, is GAGVSQSPRYKVAKRGQDVALRCDPISGHVSLFWYQQALGQGPEFLTYFQNEAQLDKSGLPSDRFFAERPEGSVSTLKIQRTQQEDSAVYLCASSLAGETYEQYFGPGTRLTVT.

V is TRBV2 and J is TRBJ1-2; D remains ambiguous. Looked up from germline, CDR1 is SNHLY and CDR2 is FYNNEI. V lost 1 base and J 4 bases, leaving 7 bases between the germline ends. The CDR3 extends over 13 amino acids. The CDR3: CASSEEALYGYTF. The CDR3, as DNA: TGTGCCAGCAGTGAAGAGGCCCTCTATGGCTACACCTTC.

V usage is TRBV9 and J usage is TRBJ2-3; 13 bases match TRBD2. This CDR3 has 18 residues. Looked up from germline, CDR1 is SGDLS and CDR2 is YYNGEE. The V gene end was trimmed by 4 bases and the J gene end by 0 bases; junction bases not matched to a gene: 8. The CDR3 reads CASSPRTSGSLSTDTQYF. Written as DNA, the CDR3 is TGTGCCAGCAGCCCCCGGACTAGCGGGAGCCTTAGCACAGATACGCAGTATTTT.

The chain employs TRBV19 and TRBJ2-7; the D is unclear. This CDR3 is built from 15 residues. Trimming took 3 bases from V and 0 from J, leaving 12 bases between them. Germline CDR1 LNHDA, CDR2 SQIVND (reference sequence). DNA of the CDR3: TGTGCCAGTAGTATTTATGGCGGATTCTCCTACGAGCAGTACTTC. Translating gives CASSIYGGFSYEQYF. Together with reference TRBV19 and TRBJ2-7, the CDR3 gives the full variable domain: DGGITQSPKYLFRKEGQNVTLSCEQNLNHDAMYWYRQDPGQGLRLIYYSQIVNDFQKGDIAEGYSVSREKKESFPLTVTSAQKNPTAFYLCASSIYGGFSYEQYFGPGTRLTVT.

The CDR3 DNA is TGTGCCAGCAGTTCCCAGTTTTACCAAGAGACCCAGTACTTC. Protein: CASSSQFYQETQYF. This chain uses TRBV27 with TRBJ2-5; D not certain. The CDR3 totals 14 residues. The germline V and J ends were trimmed by 4 bases and 0 bases, with 9 bases remaining between them. CDR1 MNHEY and CDR2 SMNVEV come from the germline V gene (reference sequence).

This chain joins TRBV18 and TRBJ1-2; possible D gene TRBD1, 5 bases. CDR1 is KGHSH, CDR2 LQKENI, per germline. The CDR3 is 14 residues long. The ends were cut back, 5 bases at V and 3 bases at J, with 13 bases in the middle. The CDR3 DNA is TGTGCCAGCTCAGCGCCGGGACTACACTATGGCTACACCTTC. Protein: CASSAPGLHYGYTF.

This clone showed up just once. V usage is TRBV7-9 and J usage is TRBJ1-2, with 9 bases aligning to TRBD1. With 0 bases clipped from V and 2 bases from J, the junction kept 4 bases outside the gene matches. Germline V gene lookup returns CDR1 SEHNR and CDR2 FQNEAQ (reference sequence). This CDR3 has 16 amino acids. The CDR3: CASSLAGGQGNYGYTF. CDR3 DNA sequence: TGTGCCAGCAGCTTAGCAGGGGGACAGGGAAACTATGGCTACACCTTC.

This rearrangement joins TRBV6-5 to TRBJ2-3; D gene uncertain. The CDR3 extends over 16 amino acids. V was pared by 1 base and J by 2 bases, with 13 bases between. CDR1 MNHEY and CDR2 SVGAGI come from the germline V gene. The CDR3 DNA reads as TGTGCCAGCAGTTACTTCCCGGTACTCACCACAGATACGCAGTATTTT. It encodes CASSYFPVLTTDTQYF.

This chain connects TRBV29-1 to TRBJ2-3; 7 nucleotides match TRBD1. The CDR3 extends over 14 amino acids. Germline trimming cut 4 bases from V and 3 bases from J; bases unmatched to any gene: 7. Looked up from germline, CDR1 is SQVTM and CDR2 is ANQGSEA. The CDR3: CSVGQGVSTDTQYF. CDR3 in DNA: TGCAGCGTTGGGCAGGGGGTCAGTACAGATACGCAGTATTTT.

The rearrangement links TRBV25-1 to TRBJ1-1; D is possibly TRBD1 (6 bases). CDR1 and CDR2 from the germline V gene are MGHDK and SYGVNS. The CDR3 extends over 15 amino acids. Between the trimmed V and J ends, which lost 6 bases and 1 base, there was a span of 15 bases. The CDR3 sequence is CASRYSRGTNTEAFF. The CDR3 DNA reads TGTGCCAGCAGATACTCAAGGGGGACGAACACTGAAGCTTTCTTT. Complete variable domain (other parts from reference TRBV25-1 and TRBJ1-1): EADIYQTPRYLVIGTGKKITLECSQTMGHDKMYWYQQDPGMELHLIHYSYGVNSTEKGDLSSESTVSRIRTEHFPLTLESARPSHTSQYLCASRYSRGTNTEAFFGQGTRLTVV.

The V and J genes are TRBV3-1 (or the pseudogene TRBV3-2) and TRBJ1-5, with TRBD1 as a possible D gene (6 bases). V was cut by 3 bases and J by 3 bases, with 18 bases left in between. The CDR3 covers 17 residues. Germline V gene lookup returns CDR1 LGHDT and CDR2 YNNKEL (reference sequence). This chain's CDR3 is CASSHGDIYRTNQPQHF. The CDR3 DNA is TGTGCCAGCAGCCATGGGGACATCTATAGGACCAATCAGCCCCAGCATTTT.

The rearrangement uses TRBV15 and TRBJ2-7; D is tentatively TRBD1 or TRBD2 (5 bases each). The germline V gene encodes CDR1 LNHNV and CDR2 YYDKDF (reference sequence). The V gene lost 2 bases and the J gene lost 4 bases, with 18 bases spanning the gap. This CDR3 spans 16 amino acids. DNA for the CDR3: TGTGCCACCAGCAGAAATCCCGGGACGCGACGTTACGAGCAGTACTTC. Amino acids: CATSRNPGTRRYEQYF.

The V and J genes are TRBV5-8 and TRBJ2-3; D unclear. Germline V gene sequence: CDR1 SGHTS, CDR2 YDEGEE. Trimming stripped 5 bases from V and 1 base from J, with 8 bases between. This CDR3 is 13 amino acids long. Here the CDR3 reads CASSSWGTDTQYF. The CDR3 DNA sequence: TGTGCCAGCAGTTCTTGGGGCACAGATACGCAGTATTTT.

J is TRBJ2-7 and V is TRBV27; TRBD1 is a possible D gene (6 bases). V was cut by 2 bases and J by 1 base, with 9 bases left in between. Germline values: CDR1 MNHEY, CDR2 SMNVEV (reference sequence). This CDR3 comprises 14 residues. The CDR3 nucleotides read TGTGCCAGCAGTTTAGTTGGACAGTCCTACGAGCAGTACTTC. Residues: CASSLVGQSYEQYF.

J is TRBJ2-1 and V is TRBV29-1; D may correspond to TRBD1 or TRBD2 (5 bases each). The CDR3 has 14 amino acids. The germline CDR1 and CDR2 sequences are SQVTM and ANQGSEA. V dropped 6 bases and J dropped 7 bases, with 19 bases sitting between them. Here the CDR3 DNA reads TGCAGCGTCCGGGACGGGGCAGTTGAAAATGAGCAGTTCTTC. Protein sequence: CSVRDGAVENEQFF.

The V and J genes are TRBV9 and TRBJ1-6; no definite D call. Looked up from germline, CDR1 is SGDLS and CDR2 is YYNGEE. Trimming shortened V by 4 bases and J by 6 bases, and 8 bases separated the two germline ends. The CDR3 loop spans 13 amino acids. CDR3 DNA sequence: TGTGCCAGCAGCACCGATATTAATTCACCCCTCCACTTT. It codes for CASSTDINSPLHF.

This clone appeared once. The gene calls are TRBV19 and TRBJ1-6; the D gene is possibly TRBD1 (5 bases). V was clipped by 5 bases and J by 11 bases, with 10 bases between them. This CDR3 contains 12 residues. Germline lookup yields CDR1 LNHDA and CDR2 SQIVND (reference sequence). The CDR3 sequence is CASSRGTTPLHF. In DNA form, the CDR3 reads TGTGCCAGTAGTCGGGGGACTACACCCCTCCACTTT.

The V call is TRBV6-5, the J call TRBJ2-3; 7 bases are shared with TRBD2. Germline V CDR1 and CDR2: MNHEY, SVGAGI. The CDR3 spans 15 residues. Losses at the gene ends were 7 bases for V and 4 bases for J; bases not matched to a gene: 11. CDR3 bases: TGTGCCAGCAATCACCGGGACTACAGTCCAGATACGCAGTATTTT. Protein product: CASNHRDYSPDTQYF.